A selection of T cell receptor beta chains follows, all from one sample in a study of graft-versus-host responses after intestinal transplantation. The data were produced by immunoSEQ multiplex PCR, yet TCRdb's version contains in-frame clones alone and is incomplete. Here the sample spans about 100,000 clones, over 80% being singletons. These receptors lack a known antigen. Sequences were derived from unstimulated CD8+ T cells sorted from spleen or lymph node cells, sampled before intestinal transplant. The receptors here all came from a human donor who received an intestinal transplant. Both conserved end residues are part of each CDR3. The order of the fields is J gene, D gene, clone size, V gene, CDR3 DNA, CDR3 protein. D genes are given only for firm matches. The listing skips clone size in some rows; elsewhere it reads once, few, many or a size class.

>TRBJ2-5|.|.|TRBV7-3
TGTGCCAGCAGCTTCGGCGCGGGGGAGACCCAGTACTTC
CASSFGAGETQYF
>TRBJ1-5|.|.|TRBV5-1
TGCGCCAGCAGCTTATACCCGGCGGGACAAAGCAATCAGCCCCAGCATTTT
CASSLYPAGQSNQPQHF
>TRBJ2-5|.|once|TRBV4-1
TGCGCCAGCAGCCAAGATGAGCAGCTAGGGGAGACCCAGTACTTC
CASSQDEQLGETQYF
>TRBJ2-1|.|.|TRBV5-6
TGTGCCAGCAGCTCTCCGGACAGATACAATGAGCAGTTCTTC
CASSSPDRYNEQFF
>TRBJ1-2|.|.|TRBV6-5
TGTGCCAGCAGTTACTCCGGGGGGGGAAGTGGCTACACCTTC
CASSYSGGGSGYTF
>TRBJ1-6|.|.|TRBV15
TGTGCCACCAGCAGAGAGGGTTTCGGGTCACCCCTCCACTTT
CATSREGFGSPLHF
>TRBJ1-4|.|few|TRBV4-1
TGCGCCAGCAGCCTCAAACGGGGGGAAAAACTGTTTTTT
CASSLKRGEKLFF
>TRBJ1-1|.|.|TRBV6-5
TGTGCCAGCCGTAGGGGTGGCACTGAAGCTTTCTTT
CASRRGGTEAFF
>TRBJ2-1|.|.|TRBV5-6
TGTGCCAGCAGCTTGGGTGGTAGCTCCTACAATGAGCAGTTCTTC
CASSLGGSSYNEQFF
>TRBJ2-7|TRBD1|.|TRBV19
TGTGCCAGTAGTCCCGGGGGGACAGGGACCTACGAGCAGTACTTC
CASSPGGTGTYEQYF
>TRBJ2-1|.|.|TRBV5-1
TGCGCCAGCAGCTTAGAGACCTACAATGAGCAGTTCTTC
CASSLETYNEQFF
>TRBJ1-4|.|.|TRBV29-1
TGCAGCGTGCTATGGACAGAAGATAATGAAAAACTGTTTTTT
CSVLWTEDNEKLFF
>TRBJ2-1|TRBD2|.|TRBV27
TGTGCCAGCATGCCCGGACTAGCGGTCCATGAGCAGTTCTTC
CASMPGLAVHEQFF
>TRBJ2-7|TRBD2|.|TRBV7-6
TGTGCCAGCAGCGAGGGACTAGTCCACGAGCAGTACTTC
CASSEGLVHEQYF
>TRBJ1-2|.|.|TRBV5-6
TGTGCCAGCAGCTCCCCCCCGGGCCAAAGGGGCTATGGCTACACCTTC
CASSSPPGQRGYGYTF
>TRBJ1-2|.|.|TRBV11-3
TGTGCCAGCAGCTTGGGGCAGGCCTATGGCTACACCTTC
CASSLGQAYGYTF
>TRBJ2-2|TRBD2|.|TRBV6-5
TGTGCCAGCAGTTACGGGTGGGGACTAGCAGACGGGGAGCTGTTTTTT
CASSYGWGLADGELFF
>TRBJ2-2|TRBD1|.|TRBV5-1
TGCGCCAGCAGCTTGTTCACAGGGGAAATGACCGGGGAGCTGTTTTTT
CASSLFTGEMTGELFF
>TRBJ1-2|.|.|TRBV6-5
TGTGCCAGCAGTTACTCAAGGGTGGATCTAGGAGGCTACACCTTC
CASSYSRVDLGGYTF
>TRBJ1-3|TRBD1|few|TRBV14
TGTGCCAGCAGCATGGGACAGTTTCTTGGAAACACCATATATTTT
CASSMGQFLGNTIYF
>TRBJ2-7|TRBD1|.|TRBV29-1
TGCAGCGTTAGGGACAGCTCCTACGAGCAGTACTTC
CSVRDSSYEQYF
>TRBJ2-7|TRBD2|.|TRBV10-2
TGCGCCAGCAGTGAGTCGACTAGCGGGGGCTACGAGCAGTACTTC
CASSESTSGGYEQYF
>TRBJ2-1|TRBD2|.|TRBV13
TGTGCCAGCAGCCAGGCAGGCGGGGGTTTAGATGAGCAGTTCTTC
CASSQAGGGLDEQFF
>TRBJ2-7|.|.|TRBV5-5
TGTGCCAGCAGCTTGCCGACAGTAGACTACGAGCAGTACTTC
CASSLPTVDYEQYF
>TRBJ2-5|.|.|TRBV9
TGTGCCAGCAGCGTAGCACGGAGAGCGGAGACCCAGTACTTC
CASSVARRAETQYF
>TRBJ2-5|TRBD2|.|TRBV7-3
TGTGCCAGCAGCTTGGAGGGCGGCGGGGGGACCCAGTACTTC
CASSLEGGGGTQYF
>TRBJ1-1|.|.|TRBV4-1
TGCGCCAGCAGCCAAGCATTGGCTGGGATCTCTGAAGCTTTCTTT
CASSQALAGISEAFF
>TRBJ2-1|TRBD1|.|TRBV9
TGTGCCAGCAGCGACTGGGACAGTAATGAGCAGTTCTTC
CASSDWDSNEQFF
>TRBJ2-7|.|.|TRBV15
TGTGCCACCAGCAGAGAGGGGGGCCCTCCCAGCCCAATTACCTACGAGCAGTACTTC
CATSREGGPPSPITYEQYF
>TRBJ2-7|.|.|TRBV11-2
TGTGCCAGCAGCCGGGAGAGCTCCTACGAGCAGTACTTC
CASSRESSYEQYF
>TRBJ2-5|TRBD2|.|TRBV25-1
TGTGCCAGCAGTGAAAGGGGAGGGGAGGAGACCCAGTACTTC
CASSERGGEETQYF
>TRBJ2-5|.|.|TRBV7-6
TGTGCCAGCAGCTTAGGACTGATCCAAGAGACCCAGTACTTC
CASSLGLIQETQYF
>TRBJ2-7|.|.|TRBV11-2
TGTGCCAGCAGCCTCCTTAGTCTCGGACAGTACGAGCAGTACTTC
CASSLLSLGQYEQYF
>TRBJ2-7|TRBD2|once|TRBV5-4
TGTGCCAGCAGCGAGACTAGCGGACAACTCTCCTACGAGCAGTACTTC
CASSETSGQLSYEQYF
>TRBJ2-5|.|.|TRBV18
TGTGCCAGCTCACCCGAAGCTCAAGAGACCCAGTACTTC
CASSPEAQETQYF
>TRBJ1-2|TRBD1|.|TRBV29-1
TGCAGCGTCGGACAGGGTAATGGCTACACCTTC
CSVGQGNGYTF
>TRBJ2-3|.|.|TRBV5-4
TGTGCCAGCAGCTCGATGGGGGGTACGCAGTATTTT
CASSSMGGTQYF
>TRBJ1-2|TRBD1|.|TRBV7-6
TGTGCCAGCAGCCCCTTGACAGGGCCCTCCTATGGCTACACCTTC
CASSPLTGPSYGYTF
>TRBJ2-2|TRBD2|.|TRBV11-2
TGTGCCAGCAGCTTAGCGCTTGGACTAGCGGTAACCGGGGAGCTGTTTTTT
CASSLALGLAVTGELFF
>TRBJ2-2|TRBD1|once|TRBV9
TGTGCCAGCAGCCCTCTGGGGACAGGGACCACCGGGGAGCTGTTTTTT
CASSPLGTGTTGELFF
>TRBJ1-3|.|.|TRBV25-1
TGTGCCAGCAGTCCGCCGGGGTCTGGAAACACCATATATTTT
CASSPPGSGNTIYF
>TRBJ1-4|.|.|TRBV28
TGTGCCAGCGGGAGGGACACAAGAAATGAAAAACTGTTTTTT
CASGRDTRNEKLFF
>TRBJ2-6|.|.|TRBV29-1
TGCAGCGTCCAGACAGGCAACCCCTCTGGGGCCAACGTCCTGACTTTC
CSVQTGNPSGANVLTF
>TRBJ2-4|TRBD1|.|TRBV9
TGTGCCAGCAGCGGGACAGGGGGCATTCAGTACTTC
CASSGTGGIQYF
>TRBJ2-2|.|.|TRBV7-9
TGTGCCAGCACTCGAGACACCGGGGAGCTGTTTTTT
CASTRDTGELFF
>TRBJ2-7|.|.|TRBV5-1
TGCGCCAGCAGCCGAATTACAGGGATGACACCCTACGAGCAGTACTTC
CASSRITGMTPYEQYF
>TRBJ1-1|.|.|TRBV7-9
TGTGCCAGCAGCTTAGTCGAGGATCCAACGGACACTGAAGCTTTCTTT
CASSLVEDPTDTEAFF
>TRBJ1-5|.|.|TRBV6-1
TGTGCCAGCAGGGGGGAAAATCAGCCCCAGCATTTT
CASRGENQPQHF
>TRBJ2-1|.|.|TRBV5-1
TGCGCCAGCAGCTTAGTCAAGAGCTCCTACAATGAGCAGTTCTTC
CASSLVKSSYNEQFF
>TRBJ2-3|.|.|TRBV13
TGTGCCAGTAGTGGTGACACAGATACGCAGTATTTT
CASSGDTDTQYF
>TRBJ2-3|TRBD2|.|TRBV13
TGTGCCAGCAGCTCGAGAGTCCCGGGACTAGCGCCAGGTGGCACAGATACGCAGTATTTT
CASSSRVPGLAPGGTDTQYF
>TRBJ2-2|.|.|TRBV6-6
TGTGCCAGCACCCTTAACACCGGGGAGCTGTTTTTT
CASTLNTGELFF
>TRBJ1-2|.|.|TRBV6-5
TGTGCCAGCAGTTTCCAGGGTGCTAACTATGGCTACACCTTC
CASSFQGANYGYTF
>TRBJ2-7|.|.|TRBV5-5
TGTGCCAGCAGCTTGACCCACGAGCAGTACTTC
CASSLTHEQYF
>TRBJ2-1|.|.|TRBV15
TGTGCCACCAGCAGAGATTTGTCCAATGAGCAGTTCTTC
CATSRDLSNEQFF